This section outlines one T cell receptor (beta chain) sequence together with its context. The record originates from a study of shared clonotypes between healthy human individuals. TCRdb's copy holds only in-frame clones and misses some; the assay was immunoSEQ multiplex PCR. Of some 790,000 clones listed, over 60% are singletons. CDR1 MNHNS and CDR2 SASEGT come from the germline V gene. Trimming cost V 5 bases and J 6 bases, with 14 bases left between them. CDR3 length: 13 amino acids. This TCR derives from a woman under 40 in good health. V and J are TRBV6-1 and TRBJ2-7; weak D call: TRBD1 (5 bases). The sequencing sample was made of memory CD4+ T cells sorted from blood. The subset here: CD45RA-negative fraction. The CDR3 sequence is CASSPQWGSEQYF. The CDR3 DNA reads TGTGCCAGCAGTCCACAATGGGGCTCCGAGCAGTACTTC.